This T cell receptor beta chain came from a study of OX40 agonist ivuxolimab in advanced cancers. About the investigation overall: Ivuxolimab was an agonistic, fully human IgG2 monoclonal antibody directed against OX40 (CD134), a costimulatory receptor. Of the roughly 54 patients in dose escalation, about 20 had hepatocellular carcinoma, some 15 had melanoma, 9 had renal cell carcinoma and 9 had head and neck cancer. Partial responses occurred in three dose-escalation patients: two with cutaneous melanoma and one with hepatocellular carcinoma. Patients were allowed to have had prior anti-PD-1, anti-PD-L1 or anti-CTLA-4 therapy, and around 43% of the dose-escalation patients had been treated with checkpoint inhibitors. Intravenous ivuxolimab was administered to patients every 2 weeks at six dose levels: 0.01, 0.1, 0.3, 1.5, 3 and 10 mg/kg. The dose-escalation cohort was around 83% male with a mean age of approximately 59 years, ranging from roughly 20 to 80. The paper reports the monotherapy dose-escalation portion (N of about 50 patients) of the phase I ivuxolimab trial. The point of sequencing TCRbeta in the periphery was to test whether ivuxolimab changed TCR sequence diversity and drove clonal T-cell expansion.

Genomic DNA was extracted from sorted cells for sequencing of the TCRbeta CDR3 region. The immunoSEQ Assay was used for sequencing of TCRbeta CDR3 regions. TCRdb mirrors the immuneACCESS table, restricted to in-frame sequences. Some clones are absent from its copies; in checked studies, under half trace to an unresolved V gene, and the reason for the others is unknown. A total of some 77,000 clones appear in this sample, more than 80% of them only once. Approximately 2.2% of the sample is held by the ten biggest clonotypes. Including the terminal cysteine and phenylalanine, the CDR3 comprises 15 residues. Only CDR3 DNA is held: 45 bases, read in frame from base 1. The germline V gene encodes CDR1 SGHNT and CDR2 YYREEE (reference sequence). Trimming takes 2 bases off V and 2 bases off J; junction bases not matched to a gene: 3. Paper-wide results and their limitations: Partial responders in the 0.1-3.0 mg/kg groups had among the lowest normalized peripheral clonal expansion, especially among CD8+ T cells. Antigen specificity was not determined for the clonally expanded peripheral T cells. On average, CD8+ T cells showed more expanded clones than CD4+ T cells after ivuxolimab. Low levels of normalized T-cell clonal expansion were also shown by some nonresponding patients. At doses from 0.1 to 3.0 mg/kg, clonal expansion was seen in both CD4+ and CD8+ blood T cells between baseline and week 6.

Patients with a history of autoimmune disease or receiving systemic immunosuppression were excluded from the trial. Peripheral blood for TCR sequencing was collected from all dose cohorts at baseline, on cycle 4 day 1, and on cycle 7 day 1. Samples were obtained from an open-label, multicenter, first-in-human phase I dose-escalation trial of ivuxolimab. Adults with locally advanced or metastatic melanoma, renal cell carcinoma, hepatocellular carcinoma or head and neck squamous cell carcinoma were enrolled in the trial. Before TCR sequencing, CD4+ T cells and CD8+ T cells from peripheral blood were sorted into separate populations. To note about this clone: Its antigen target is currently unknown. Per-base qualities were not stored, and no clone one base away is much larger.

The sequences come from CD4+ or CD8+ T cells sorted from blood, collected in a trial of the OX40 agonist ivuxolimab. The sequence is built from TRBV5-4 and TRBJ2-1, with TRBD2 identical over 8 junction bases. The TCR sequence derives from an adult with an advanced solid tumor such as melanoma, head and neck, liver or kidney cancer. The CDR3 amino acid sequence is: CASSLSAGAYNEQFF. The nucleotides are TGTGCCAGCAGCTTATCAGCGGGAGCCTACAATGAGCAGTTCTTC.